The 21 T cell receptor beta chains in this list originate from one sample, sequenced in a study of shared T cell receptors in the human thymus. TCRdb keeps only in-frame clones here, not all; method: immunoSEQ multiplex PCR. Of about 660,000 clones listed, 80% to 90% are singletons. These data are also associated with another study on human thymus T cells.

The sample comprised thymocytes. These receptors all stem from a boy younger than two with a congenital heart defect.

This chain links TRBV4-3 with TRBJ1-2; TRBD1 aligns across 7 bases. J was trimmed by 7 bases and V by 5 bases; bases with no gene match: 7. The CDR3 spans 13 residues. Germline V gives CDR1 LGHNA, CDR2 YSLEER. The CDR3 spells CASSTQGRSGYTF. CDR3 bases: TGCGCCAGCAGCACACAGGGGAGGAGTGGCTACACCTTC.

CDR3 in amino acids: CAWNPKTRDYEDYEQYF. The CDR3 DNA reads TGTGCCTGGAACCCCAAAACCCGGGACTACGAAGACTACGAGCAGTACTTC. V and J are TRBV30 and TRBJ2-7; 7 nucleotides align to TRBD2. This CDR3 comprises 17 residues. V lost 4 bases to trimming and J lost 3 bases; unmatched junction nucleotides: 18. In germline, CDR1 is GTSNPN, CDR2 SVGIG (reference sequence).

The V gene is TRBV5-6, the J gene TRBJ1-2; a possible D gene is TRBD1 (5 bases). CDR1 SGHDT and CDR2 YYEEEE come from the germline V gene. V was pared by 0 bases and J by 0 bases, with 9 bases between. The CDR3 runs 15 residues. CDR3: CASSLVRGANYGYTF. The CDR3 DNA reads TGTGCCAGCAGCTTGGTTCGGGGGGCTAACTATGGCTACACCTTC.

The chain uses TRBV4-3 and TRBJ2-4; D remains unclear. Trimming pared 0 bases from V and 2 bases from J, leaving 14 bases between. Germline V gene sequence: CDR1 LGHNA, CDR2 YSLEER. CDR3 length equals 17 residues. The CDR3 DNA reads as TGCGCCAGCAGCCAAGATCGTGAGGTGTTGACCAAAAACATTCAGTACTTC. This encodes CASSQDREVLTKNIQYF.

This chain connects TRBV27 to TRBJ1-5, with 8 bases matching TRBD1. The CDR3 consists of 18 residues. With V trimmed by 2 bases and J by 5 bases, 14 bases remained unmatched. Germline CDR1 and CDR2: MNHEY and SMNVEV (reference sequence). CDR3 in DNA: TGTGCCAGCAGTTTAAGGGCCCCTCCGTACAGGGGGTATCAGCCCCAGCATTTT. Residues: CASSLRAPPYRGYQPQHF.

This chain joins TRBV5-4 and TRBJ2-1; D remains ambiguous. Between the trimmed V and J ends, which lost 2 bases and 3 bases, there was a span of 15 bases. CDR3 length equals 16 residues. Germline CDR1 is SGHNT and CDR2 is YYREEE (reference sequence). CDR3: CASSLLGSTFYNEQFF. CDR3 sequence (DNA): TGTGCCAGCAGCTTACTCGGGTCGACTTTCTACAATGAGCAGTTCTTC.

The genes are TRBV27 and TRBJ2-5; no firm D call. The last part of the DNA fits TRBJ2-7 better; the J call may be wrong. The CDR3 runs to 11 residues. Germline V gene data show CDR1 as MNHEY and CDR2 as SMNVEV (reference sequence). CDR3 bases: TGTGCCAGCACCTCACCCTACGAGCAGTACTTC. It specifies CASTSPYEQYF.

This rearrangement joins TRBV11-2 to TRBJ2-7; 10 nucleotides agree with TRBD1. Per the germline V gene, CDR1 is SGHAT and CDR2 is FQNNGV. J gave up 1 base and V 3 bases, and 3 bases lay outside the gene matches. The CDR3 covers 15 residues. CDR3 DNA: TGTGCCAGCAGCTTCCGGGACAGGGGATCCTACGAGCAGTACTTC. Encoded protein: CASSFRDRGSYEQYF.

This chain links TRBV25-1 with TRBJ1-5, with 9 bases identical to TRBD1. The CDR3 is 13 amino acids. With V trimmed by 8 bases and J by 4 bases, 3 bases remained unmatched. CDR1 and CDR2 from the germline V gene are MGHDK and SYGVNS. In DNA, the CDR3 is TGTGCCAGCCGGGACAGGGAGAATCAGCCCCAGCATTTT. Translating gives CASRDRENQPQHF.

In its sample, this clone was seen a few times. This sequence joins TRBV5-6 and TRBJ1-4; 9 nucleotides align to TRBD1. With 2 bases clipped from V and 0 bases from J, the junction kept 5 bases outside the gene matches. The germline V gene has CDR1 SGHDT and CDR2 YYEEEE. This CDR3 spans 17 amino acids. This CDR3 is CASSFRDRVPTNEKLFF. DNA for the CDR3: TGTGCCAGCAGCTTTAGGGACAGGGTCCCAACTAATGAAAAACTGTTTTTT.

The CDR3 DNA reads as TGTGCCAGCAGCGCAGACAGGGTACCCACAGATACGCAGTATTTT. This translates into CASSADRVPTDTQYF. The chain carries TRBV9 and TRBJ2-3; 7 bases align to TRBD1. The germline V gene has CDR1 SGDLS and CDR2 YYNGEE. Germline trimming cut 3 bases from V and 2 bases from J; bases unmatched to any gene: 6. The CDR3 is made up of 15 amino acids.

The chain has TRBV20-1 and TRBJ1-2; 7 bases agree with TRBD1. Germline V CDR1 and CDR2: DFQATT, SNEGSKA (reference sequence). The CDR3 extends over 11 amino acids. The trim removed 8 bases at V and 7 bases at J, leaving 7 bases unmatched. CDR3 bases: TGCAGTCCGACAGGGTTCACTGGCTACACCTTC. As protein: CSPTGFTGYTF.

The chain combines TRBV15 with TRBJ2-3; 12 nucleotides agree with TRBD2. V shed 0 bases, J shed 6 bases, and the junction held 10 bases outside the gene matches. Germline V gene data show CDR1 as LNHNV and CDR2 as YYDKDF (reference sequence). The CDR3 is 18 residues long. The CDR3 bases are TGTGCCACCAGCAGAGAAAGACTAGCGGGAGTGGAGATGGATACGCAGTATTTT. Protein product: CATSRERLAGVEMDTQYF.

This clone was seen only once. This chain uses TRBV4-3 with TRBJ2-1, with 13 bases fitting TRBD2. This CDR3 is 20 amino acids long. Germline V gene sequence: CDR1 LGHNA, CDR2 YSLEER. Trimming took 1 base from V and 2 from J; bases not matched to a gene: 11. Written as DNA, the CDR3 is TGCGCCAGCAGCCAAGCCCCGGGGGTACTAGCGGGAGGGCCCTACAATGAGCAGTTCTTC. Amino acids: CASSQAPGVLAGGPYNEQFF.

This clone has only one observation. This chain uses TRBV7-7 with TRBJ2-7, with 9 bases that match TRBD2. Germline V gene data show CDR1 as SSHAT and CDR2 as FNYEAQ (reference sequence). The J segment lost 5 bases and the V segment lost 2 bases, leaving 10 bases of the junction unmatched. The CDR3 runs to 16 residues. DNA of the CDR3: TGTGCCAGCAGCTTAATTCCGGGACTAGCTTTCCACGAGCAGTACTTC. It codes for CASSLIPGLAFHEQYF. Based on the CDR3 plus reference TRBV7-7 and TRBJ2-7, the full variable domain is GAGVSQSPRYKVTKRGQDVTLRCDPISSHATLYWYQQALGQGPEFLTYFNYEAQPDKSGLPSDRFSAERPEGSISTLTIQRTEQRDSAMYRCASSLIPGLAFHEQYFGPGTRLTVT.

V and J are TRBV10-3 and TRBJ1-1; maybe TRBD1 (6 bases). Looked up from germline, CDR1 is ENHRY and CDR2 is SYGVKD. V dropped 0 bases and J dropped 11 bases, with 13 bases sitting between them. The CDR3 length is 13 residues. In nucleotides, the CDR3 is TGTGCCATCAGTGAGTCGAAGAGGGGGACGGCTTTCTTT. Its translation: CAISESKRGTAFF.

V usage is TRBV9 and J usage is TRBJ2-3, with D uncertain. Trimming left V 0 bases short and J 2 bases short, with 13 bases between. The germline V gene encodes CDR1 SGDLS and CDR2 YYNGEE. This CDR3 spans 16 amino acids. CDR3: CASSVGIASHTDTQYF. CDR3 bases: TGTGCCAGCAGCGTAGGAATAGCCTCCCACACAGATACGCAGTATTTT.

This chain links TRBV28 with TRBJ2-7; 11 positions match TRBD2. The CDR3 covers 16 residues. V was clipped by 3 bases and J by 6 bases; unmatched bases: 10. Germline V CDR1 and CDR2: MDHEN, SYDVKM. CDR3 bases: TGTGCCAGCAGTTTGGTCCTAGCGGGAGGTGAGAGCGAGCAGTACTTC. This gives the protein CASSLVLAGGESEQYF.

The CDR3 coding sequence is TGTGCCAGCAGCTTAAGGGTCGGGACAGATGGTGGAAACACCATATATTTT. The encoded protein is CASSLRVGTDGGNTIYF. The rearrangement joins TRBV7-2 to TRBJ1-3; 7 bases agree with TRBD1. Germline CDR1 reads SGHTA; CDR2 reads FQGNSA. The CDR3 consists of 17 residues. V trimming: 2 bases; J trimming: 3 bases; junction bases outside the gene matches: 10.

This chain joins TRBV4-3 and TRBJ2-3; 7 nucleotides align to TRBD1. CDR1 and CDR2 (germline): LGHNA, YSLEER. The CDR3 covers 18 residues. Germline trimming cut 1 base from V and 2 bases from J; bases unmatched to any gene: 12. The CDR3 DNA sequence: TGCGCCAGCAGCCAAGGCCGGGTGGGGACAGACCACACAGATACGCAGTATTTT. It translates to CASSQGRVGTDHTDTQYF.

This clone has a single count. The gene calls are TRBV27 and TRBJ2-7; 8 nucleotides match TRBD1. The CDR3 is 23 amino acids. Trimming took 6 bases from V and 6 from J; bases not matched to a gene: 37. Germline loops: CDR1 MNHEY, CDR2 SMNVEV (reference sequence). The CDR3 reads CASSRWPHTGGYSFTGVYSEQYF. As DNA, the CDR3 is TGTGCCAGCAGCCGATGGCCCCATACAGGGGGGTATTCTTTTACGGGTGTATACTCCGAGCAGTACTTC.